What follows describes a single TCR beta chain. Its antigen remains unknown. This CDR3 comprises 12 residues. Per the germline V gene, CDR1 is SNHLY and CDR2 is FYNNEI. Trimming cost V 4 bases and J 7 bases, with 8 bases left between them. Investigators divided CD4+ cells into CD45RA+ naive and CD45RA-negative memory subsets. This sample stems from a study of shared clonotypes between healthy human individuals. Sequenced by immunoSEQ multiplex PCR; TCRdb stores in-frame clones only, minus some. This sample has over a million clones; approximately 78% occur once, and the top ten carry more than 0.5%. Study-wide points: The researchers took only blood, and tissue repertoires probably look different.

The sequence was obtained from a man between 18 and 29 years old in good health. Some clones in this sample may be carry-over from other donors' samples. This chain joins TRBV2 and TRBJ2-1; a possible D gene is TRBD1 (5 bases). The sequenced sample was memory CD4+ T cells from PBMCs. Subset meaning: CD45RA-negative fraction. The chain's CDR3 is CASSGRVNEQFF. CDR3 bases: TGTGCCAGCAGTGGCAGGGTGAATGAGCAGTTCTTC.